This entry describes one TCR beta chain. Its antigen is not identified. Healthy people donating bone marrow made up the donors. This CDR3 contains 16 residues. Germline V gene data show CDR1 as MNHEY and CDR2 as SMNVEV (reference sequence). V lost 6 bases and J lost 11; bases outside the gene matches: 19. This entry is derived from a study of cytomegalovirus exposure and HLA in healthy donors. At the level of the study: In an early release, HLA-typed donors contributed some 80 million unique TCR sequences.

Regarding the study as a whole: Analysis was carried out at a later point, and it linked a missense DCLRE1C variant to TCR beta V- and J-gene trimming.

The PCR was carried out with 60 Vbeta primers and 13 Jbeta primers. The method was immunoSEQ multiplex PCR; TCRdb's version includes in-frame clones alone and lacks a portion of them. The repertoire includes about 57,000 clones, around 80% of them detected once, and just under 3% sits in the top ten. The genes are TRBV27 and TRBJ1-5; TRBD1 matches at 7 bases. The clonotype originates from a woman younger than 45 in good health and CMV-seronegative. Input material: PBMCs. The CDR3 DNA follows: TGTGCCAGCAGATTAAACAGGGGCCGCCATCCTAAAGCCCAGCATTTT. Protein product: CASRLNRGRHPKAQHF.